The next 21 T cell receptor beta chains were all read from a single sample in a study of shared clonotypes between healthy human individuals (dated by TCRdb to 2019 to 2021). The library was made by the immunoSEQ multiplex PCR assay. Sourced from immuneACCESS, this table was stored by TCRdb with only in-frame sequences that have V and J called. A share of the clones is absent; for the studies checked, an unresolved V gene accounts for under half, and the remainder has no known explanation. The sample has around 2.1 million clones on record, 85% to 95% of them singletons. Roughly 1.8% of the sample goes to the ten largest clones. For the CD8 naive samples, CD45RO-negative cells were positively selected for CCR7, yielding a CD45RA+CCR7+ population from which TemRA cells were excluded. Sequenced: naive CD8+ T cells from PBMCs. What this sample's cell subset or site label stands for: CD45RA+CCR7+. Every receptor here comes from a man younger than 30 in good health. Some clones in this sample may be carry-over from other donors' samples.

This clone has just a few counts. The chain carries TRBV13 and TRBJ1-2, with D unclear. V was pared by 3 bases and J by 8 bases, with 1 base between. CDR1 is PRHDT, CDR2 FYEKMQ, per germline (reference sequence). This CDR3 region has 9 residues. CDR3 sequence reads: CASSFGYTF. The CDR3 bases are TGTGCCAGCAGCTTCGGCTACACCTTC.

V and J are TRBV30 and TRBJ1-6, with 8 nucleotides matching TRBD1. Germline assignment: CDR1 GTSNPN and CDR2 SVGIG (reference sequence). The length of the CDR3 is 16 residues. The J segment lost 8 bases and the V segment lost 0 bases, leaving 9 bases of the junction unmatched. The CDR3: CAWSVRGQGAHSPLHF. The CDR3 DNA reads as TGTGCCTGGAGTGTACGGGGGCAGGGGGCACATTCACCCCTCCACTTT.

V gene TRBV7-9 combines with J gene TRBJ1-2; D gene uncertain. Germline V CDR1 and CDR2: SEHNR, FQNEAQ (reference sequence). Trimming removed 7 bases from V and 3 bases from J, with 15 bases in between. The CDR3 is 14 amino acids. The CDR3 region has the DNA TGTGCCAGCATCCCCAGACGTTCGGACTATGGCTACACCTTC. Translating gives CASIPRRSDYGYTF.

The chain carries TRBV28 and TRBJ2-7, with a weak D call TRBD2 (5 bases). The CDR3 contains 15 residues. V lost 5 bases and J lost 0, with 14 bases in between. Germline CDR1 is MDHEN and CDR2 is SYDVKM. The CDR3 nucleotides read TGTGCCAGCAGTCCTTATCTGGGGAGCTCCTACGAGCAGTACTTC. It encodes CASSPYLGSSYEQYF.

This clone has just one count. The chain is built from TRBV7-6 and TRBJ2-1, with TRBD2 identical over 8 bases. In germline, CDR1 is SGHVS, CDR2 FNYEAQ. Trimming at V came to 5 bases and at J to 3 bases, leaving 24 bases not matched to a gene. The CDR3 sequence is 21 residues long. Here the CDR3 reads CASSPHPKRENHSPYYNEQFF. CDR3 nucleotide sequence: TGTGCCAGCAGCCCACACCCCAAGCGGGAGAACCATTCACCCTACTACAATGAGCAGTTCTTC. The full variable domain, with the rest looked up from reference TRBV7-6 and TRBJ2-1, is GAGVSQSPRYKVTKRGQDVALRCDPISGHVSLYWYRQALGQGPEFLTYFNYEAQQDKSGLPNDRFSAERPEGSISTLTIQRTEQRDSAMYRCASSPHPKRENHSPYYNEQFFGPGTRLTVL.

CDR3 nucleotide sequence: TGCGCCAGCAGCCTGTACGGTCCCGGGACAGAAGGTTACGAGCAGTACTTC. Its protein product is CASSLYGPGTEGYEQYF. V is TRBV5-1 and J is TRBJ2-7; 7 bases are a match to TRBD1. J lost 4 bases, V lost 4 bases, and 17 bases had no gene match. The CDR3 spans 17 residues. From germline, CDR1 is SGHRS and CDR2 YFSETQ.

The chain uses TRBV4-2 and TRBJ1-6, with D unclear. Trimming removed 1 base from V and 6 bases from J, with 4 bases in between. CDR1 is LGHNA, CDR2 YNFKEQ, per germline. This CDR3 comprises 13 residues. The CDR3 DNA sequence: TGTGCCAGCAGCCAAGCCGGTAATTCACCCCTCCACTTT. It encodes CASSQAGNSPLHF.

This chain links TRBV7-2 with TRBJ1-5; D gene uncertain. The length of the CDR3 is 16 residues. The V gene lost 1 base and the J gene lost 5 bases, with 15 bases spanning the gap. The germline V gene encodes CDR1 SGHTA and CDR2 FQGNSA. The CDR3 DNA follows: TGTGCCAGCAGCTTAGTCGGGAGGGCCTTTTATCAGCCCCAGCATTTT. It translates to CASSLVGRAFYQPQHF.

This chain joins TRBV7-9 and TRBJ1-4, with D possibly matching TRBD1 (5 bases). The CDR3 consists of 15 residues. Germline lookup yields CDR1 SEHNR and CDR2 FQNEAQ (reference sequence). V gave up 3 bases and J gave up 2 bases, with 10 bases separating them. The CDR3: CASSLPGRTNEKLFF. The CDR3 DNA is TGTGCCAGCAGCTTGCCAGGGCGGACTAATGAAAAACTGTTTTTT.

The chain joins TRBV27 to TRBJ2-5; TRBD1 might be the D (6 bases). From germline, CDR1 is MNHEY and CDR2 SMNVEV (reference sequence). V lost 5 bases, J lost 4 bases, and 23 bases lay in between. This CDR3 has 17 amino acids. The CDR3 coding sequence is TGTGCCAGCAGTCGGAAAGCCCGGACAGCTCTAGGAGAGACCCAGTACTTC. Protein product: CASSRKARTALGETQYF.

CDR3 coding DNA: TGTGCCAGCAGTACCCGCGGACTAGCGGGAGTTGAGCAGTACTTC. This gives the protein CASSTRGLAGVEQYF. The chain links TRBV27 to TRBJ2-7; 13 nucleotides align to TRBD2. This CDR3 spans 15 amino acids. CDR1 is MNHEY and CDR2 is SMNVEV in the germline V gene (reference sequence). After removal of 5 bases from V and 7 bases from J, the junction contained 8 bases not matched to a gene.

V is TRBV19 and J is TRBJ2-1; TRBD2 agrees at 9 bases. Germline CDR1 is LNHDA and CDR2 is SQIVND (reference sequence). This CDR3 spans 16 amino acids. V gave up 3 bases and J gave up 6 bases; unmatched junction bases: 9. The DNA for the CDR3 is TGTGCCAGTAGTATCGTTGGACTAGCGAATCCCAATGAGCAGTTCTTC. It yields the protein CASSIVGLANPNEQFF.

The chain uses TRBV5-1 and TRBJ1-1; unclear D gene. The CDR3 length is 15 residues. Germline V gives CDR1 SGHRS, CDR2 YFSETQ. Between the trimmed V and J ends, which lost 0 bases and 1 base, there was a span of 10 bases. The CDR3: CASSLGGAENTEAFF. The CDR3 DNA follows: TGCGCCAGCAGCTTGGGGGGAGCGGAGAACACTGAAGCTTTCTTT. Drawing the rest from reference TRBV5-1 and TRBJ1-1, the complete variable domain is KAGVTQTPRYLIKTRGQQVTLSCSPISGHRSVSWYQQTPGQGLQFLFEYFSETQRNKGNFPGRFSGRQFSNSRSEMNVSTLELGDSALYLCASSLGGAENTEAFFGQGTRLTVV.

The rearrangement uses TRBV7-3 and TRBJ2-7, with 12 bases identical to TRBD2. The V segment lost 5 bases and the J segment 4 bases; nucleotides outside the gene matches: 6. CDR1 SGHTA and CDR2 FQGTGA come from the germline V gene. The CDR3 loop spans 15 amino acids. The CDR3 sequence is CASSPLAGGRYEQYF. In nucleotides, the CDR3 is TGTGCCAGCAGCCCTCTAGCGGGAGGGAGGTACGAGCAGTACTTC.

The genes are TRBV19 and TRBJ2-7, with D perhaps TRBD1 (6 bases). Germline assignment: CDR1 LNHDA and CDR2 SQIVND (reference sequence). V was cut by 1 base and J by 4 bases, with 14 bases left in between. This CDR3 is 15 amino acids long. DNA of the CDR3: TGTGCCAGTAGTATAGTTCCGGGACACTGGTACGAGCAGTACTTC. It codes for CASSIVPGHWYEQYF. Filled out from reference TRBV19 and TRBJ2-7, the complete variable domain reads DGGITQSPKYLFRKEGQNVTLSCEQNLNHDAMYWYRQDPGQGLRLIYYSQIVNDFQKGDIAEGYSVSREKKESFPLTVTSAQKNPTAFYLCASSIVPGHWYEQYFGPGTRLTVT.

The chain recombines TRBV12-5 with TRBJ2-5; no clear D gene. Germline values: CDR1 LGHNT, CDR2 FRNRAP. The V end lost 2 bases, the J end lost 4 bases, and 14 bases lay between the germline ends. The length of the CDR3 is 15 residues. The CDR3 bases are TGTGCTAGTGGTTTGAGTGCGTTCCCAGGAGAGACCCAGTACTTC. Encoded protein: CASGLSAFPGETQYF.

The gene calls are TRBV2 and TRBJ2-7; maybe TRBD2 (5 bases). V lost 6 bases and J 5 bases, leaving 11 bases between the germline ends. The CDR3 totals 12 residues. Germline V gene lookup returns CDR1 SNHLY and CDR2 FYNNEI. The CDR3 reads CASSWTPNEQYF. The DNA of the CDR3 is TGTGCCAGCAGCTGGACTCCCAACGAGCAGTACTTC. The whole variable domain, remainder taken from reference TRBV2 and TRBJ2-7, is EPEVTQTPSHQVTQMGQEVILRCVPISNHLYFYWYRQILGQKVEFLVSFYNNEISEKSEIFDDQFSVERPDGSNFTLKIRSTKLEDSAMYFCASSWTPNEQYFGPGTRLTVT.

V gene TRBV7-9 combines with J gene TRBJ1-2; TRBD1 agrees at 9 bases. Germline V gives CDR1 SEHNR, CDR2 FQNEAQ (reference sequence). V lost 5 bases, J lost 8 bases, and 6 bases stayed unmatched. This CDR3 is 13 amino acids long. This chain's CDR3 is CASSVQGARGYTF. The CDR3 region has the DNA TGTGCCAGCAGCGTACAGGGGGCTCGGGGCTACACCTTC.

The chain links TRBV10-3 to TRBJ2-1, with 7 bases matching TRBD2. From germline, CDR1 is ENHRY and CDR2 SYGVKD. The V and J ends lost 3 bases and 7 bases, in that order; junction bases with no gene match: 3. The CDR3 length is 13 residues. CDR3 in amino acids: CAISDPGGNEQFF. CDR3 in DNA: TGTGCCATCAGTGACCCCGGGGGGAATGAGCAGTTCTTC.

The V gene is TRBV7-9, the J gene TRBJ2-7; the D call may be TRBD1 or TRBD2 (5 bases each). Germline CDR1 reads SEHNR; CDR2 reads FQNEAQ (reference sequence). The V and J ends lost 1 base and 2 bases respectively, with 12 bases between them. The CDR3 covers 15 residues. For the CDR3, the DNA is TGTGCCAGCAGCTTAGGGGCCGGGGCCCCCTACGAGCAGTACTTC. Translating it yields CASSLGAGAPYEQYF.

The rearrangement joins TRBV7-7 to TRBJ2-5; 8 positions agree with TRBD1. The germline V gene has CDR1 SSHAT and CDR2 FNYEAQ (reference sequence). CDR3 size: 15 residues. V dropped 4 bases and J dropped 5; count of bases not matched to a gene: 9. Written as DNA, the CDR3 is TGTGCCAGCAGCTCAGTCCCAGGGGGCGGGGAGACCCAGTACTTC. Translating it yields CASSSVPGGGETQYF.